The rows below give T cell receptor beta chains drawn from one sample of a study of Tregs in tolerant kidney transplant recipients. The protocol was immunoSEQ multiplex PCR, while the TCRdb copy is restricted to in-frame clones and leaves out a portion. The data contain about 110,000 clones, roughly 90% of them singletons. The sample was CD4+ T cells from blood, taken before the transplant. All receptors derive from a human donor who received a combined kidney and bone marrow transplant. CDR3s include the opening cysteine and the closing phenylalanine or tryptophan. D genes are given only for firm matches. Clone size is stated in some rows and not others, as once, few, many or a class when expanded.

>TRBJ2-5|TRBD1|TRBV5-4|NA
CASSRQGRETQYF
TGTGCCAGCAGCCGACAGGGGAGGGAGACCCAGTACTTC
>TRBJ2-7|NA|TRBV7-6|NA
CASKQGSYSYEQYF
TGTGCCAGCAAACAGGGTTCCTACTCCTACGAGCAGTACTTC
>TRBJ2-1|NA|TRBV15|once
CATSRDVGGNEQFF
TGTGCCACCAGCAGAGATGTAGGGGGCAATGAGCAGTTCTTC
>TRBJ2-1|NA|TRBV5-1|NA
CASSPLPGNEQFF
TGCGCCAGCAGCCCCCTGCCCGGGAATGAGCAGTTCTTC
>TRBJ2-2|TRBD2|TRBV9|NA
CASSVVASGNTGELFF
TGTGCCAGCAGCGTAGTGGCTAGCGGGAACACCGGGGAGCTGTTTTTT
>TRBJ2-3|NA|TRBV4-1|NA
CASSQRVADTQYF
TGCGCCAGCAGCCAGAGGGTGGCAGATACGCAGTATTTT
>TRBJ1-3|NA|TRBV12-5|NA
CASGSRPGTWAEGNTIYF
TGTGCTAGTGGTTCCCGTCCCGGGACATGGGCGGAGGGAAACACCATATATTTT
>TRBJ1-3|NA|TRBV6-6|NA
CASSYAGAGNTIYF
TGTGCCAGCAGTTACGCAGGGGCAGGAAACACCATATATTTT
>TRBJ1-5|NA|TRBV27|NA
CASSVSSDQPQHF
TGTGCCAGCAGTGTATCTAGTGATCAGCCCCAGCATTTT
>TRBJ2-7|TRBD1|TRBV11-3|NA
CASSSGTATYEQYF
TGTGCCAGCAGTTCCGGGACAGCCACCTACGAGCAGTACTTC
>TRBJ1-5|TRBD1|TRBV19|NA
CASSLLTGVQPQHF
TGTGCCAGTAGTCTTCTTACAGGGGTTCAGCCCCAGCATTTT
>TRBJ1-5|NA|TRBV19|NA
CASSIWQGGNQPQHF
TGTGCCAGTAGTATCTGGCAGGGCGGCAATCAGCCCCAGCATTTT
>TRBJ1-2|NA|TRBV9|NA
CASSVVKTNYGYTF
TGTGCCAGCAGCGTAGTAAAGACAAACTATGGCTACACCTTC
>TRBJ2-1|TRBD2|TRBV30|NA
CACTGTSGSSYNEQFF
TGTGCCTGTACCGGGACTAGCGGGAGCTCCTACAATGAGCAGTTCTTC
>TRBJ2-3|TRBD2|TRBV29-1|NA
CSASGRYRTDTQYF
TGCAGCGCCAGCGGGAGGTATAGAACAGATACGCAGTATTTT
>TRBJ2-7|TRBD1|TRBV6-6|NA
CASRGTRDRTYEQYF
TGTGCCAGCAGGGGCACCCGGGACAGAACCTACGAGCAGTACTTC
>TRBJ2-5|NA|TRBV29-1|NA
CSVEWPVQETQYF
TGCAGCGTTGAATGGCCAGTTCAAGAGACCCAGTACTTC
>TRBJ2-1|NA|TRBV5-4|NA
CASSLATGQYNEQFF
TGTGCCAGCAGCTTGGCGACAGGACAATACAATGAGCAGTTCTTC
>TRBJ2-3|NA|TRBV6-5|NA
CASSPLPTSTDTQYF
TGTGCCAGCAGTCCACTCCCGACAAGCACAGATACGCAGTATTTT
>TRBJ1-4|NA|TRBV5-4|NA
CASSLLSAGRNEKLFF
TGTGCCAGCAGCCTACTCTCAGCGGGGCGGAATGAAAAACTGTTTTTT
>TRBJ1-1|NA|TRBV5-1|NA
CASSPGGAVNTEAFF
TGCGCCAGCAGCCCAGGAGGGGCAGTGAACACTGAAGCTTTCTTT
>TRBJ1-5|NA|TRBV18|NA
CASSPPGHSNQPQHF
TGTGCCAGCTCACCACCGGGCCATAGCAATCAGCCCCAGCATTTT
>TRBJ2-3|NA|TRBV18|NA
CASSPQRARTTDTQYF
TGTGCCAGCTCACCCCAGCGGGCCCGGACCACAGATACGCAGTATTTT
>TRBJ2-7|NA|TRBV5-6|once
CASSPLTGSSYEQYF
TGTGCCAGCAGCCCCTTGACAGGCAGCTCCTACGAGCAGTACTTC
>TRBJ2-7|TRBD2|TRBV2|NA
CASTPRGAYEQYF
TGTGCCAGCACCCCCCGGGGGGCCTACGAGCAGTACTTC
>TRBJ2-7|TRBD2|TRBV11-2|once
CASREGTHSNYEQYF
TGTGCCAGCCGGGAGGGGACCCACTCCAACTACGAGCAGTACTTC
>TRBJ2-3|NA|TRBV9|NA
CASSAGLTGADTQYF
TGTGCCAGCAGCGCTGGACTCACCGGGGCAGATACGCAGTATTTT
>TRBJ2-1|NA|TRBV4-3|NA
CASSQDPGGLSYNEQFF
TGCGCCAGCAGCCAAGATCCCGGGGGACTCTCCTACAATGAGCAGTTCTTC
>TRBJ2-7|TRBD1|TRBV5-1|NA
CASSPRDRGNSYEQYF
TGCGCCAGCAGCCCTAGGGACAGGGGGAACTCCTACGAGCAGTACTTC
>TRBJ1-2|TRBD1|TRBV2|NA
CASSSRDRGRSGYGYTF
TGTGCCAGCAGTAGCCGGGACAGGGGGCGAAGTGGCTATGGCTACACCTTC
>TRBJ1-2|TRBD1|TRBV11-2|NA
CASLGQGGLYGYTF
TGTGCCAGCTTGGGGCAGGGGGGTCTTTATGGCTACACCTTC
>TRBJ1-3|NA|TRBV6-6|NA
CASTGQFSGNTIYF
TGTGCCAGCACCGGACAGTTCTCTGGAAACACCATATATTTT
>TRBJ1-1|NA|TRBV4-2|NA
CASSQDRPGEAFF
TGTGCCAGCAGCCAAGATAGACCAGGGGAAGCTTTCTTT
>TRBJ1-1|TRBD1|TRBV5-1|NA
CASSSAPNRGNTEAFF
TGCGCCAGCAGCTCCGCTCCCAACAGGGGAAACACTGAAGCTTTCTTT
>TRBJ2-1|TRBD2|TRBV6-6|NA
CASSPGTNYNEQFF
TGTGCCAGCAGCCCCGGGACTAACTACAATGAGCAGTTCTTC
>TRBJ1-1|NA|TRBV7-2|NA
CASSFRGNTEAFF
TGTGCCAGCAGCTTCAGGGGGAACACTGAAGCTTTCTTT
>TRBJ1-5|NA|TRBV30|few
CACDGGSGQPQHF
TGTGCCTGCGACGGGGGGTCAGGTCAGCCCCAGCATTTT
>TRBJ2-5|NA|TRBV9|NA
CASSVDGQPGETQYF
TGTGCCAGCAGCGTAGACGGCCAGCCGGGAGAGACCCAGTACTTC
>TRBJ2-7|TRBD1|TRBV15|NA
CATSGWTGDASEQYF
TGTGCCACCAGCGGATGGACAGGGGATGCCTCCGAGCAGTACTTC
>TRBJ2-5|NA|TRBV5-1|NA
CASSLAWRETQYF
TGCGCCAGCAGCTTGGCCTGGCGGGAGACCCAGTACTTC
>TRBJ2-1|TRBD2|TRBV7-9|NA
CASSFTQSTSGDYNEQFF
TGTGCCAGCAGCTTCACCCAAAGTACTAGCGGAGACTACAATGAGCAGTTCTTC
>TRBJ2-1|TRBD2|TRBV5-1|NA
CASSTGLVGGEQFF
TGCGCCAGCAGCACGGGACTAGTCGGGGGTGAGCAGTTCTTC
>TRBJ2-7|TRBD2|TRBV10-3|few
CAISEEREGRGEQYF
TGTGCCATCAGTGAGGAGCGGGAGGGCCGTGGAGAGCAGTACTTC
>TRBJ2-7|NA|TRBV5-1|few
CASSLAGTSGEQYF
TGCGCCAGCAGCCTCGCTGGGACTTCCGGCGAGCAGTACTTC
>TRBJ2-3|TRBD2|TRBV5-1|once
CASSPLTSGGATDTQYF
TGCGCCAGCAGCCCCTTGACTAGCGGGGGGGCGACAGATACGCAGTATTTT
>TRBJ1-2|NA|TRBV27|NA
CASQSYPPELAGYTF
TGTGCCAGTCAATCTTACCCCCCGGAGTTAGCTGGCTACACCTTC
>TRBJ1-1|NA|TRBV29-1|NA
CSVGPGGNTEAFF
TGCAGCGTCGGCCCGGGTGGGAACACTGAAGCTTTCTTT
>TRBJ1-2|TRBD1|TRBV6-6|NA
CASSPSGQGDYGYTF
TGTGCCAGCAGCCCCTCCGGGCAGGGGGATTATGGCTACACCTTC
>TRBJ1-2|NA|TRBV28|NA
CASVGETGTYGYTF
TGTGCCAGCGTGGGAGAAACAGGGACCTATGGCTACACCTTC
>TRBJ1-1|TRBD1|TRBV18|NA
CASSRSTGMNTEAFF
TGTGCCAGCTCACGGTCGACAGGGATGAACACTGAAGCTTTCTTT
>TRBJ1-1|TRBD1|TRBV19|NA
CASQRTGGDTEAFF
TGTGCCAGTCAAAGGACAGGGGGCGACACTGAAGCTTTCTTT
>TRBJ2-7|NA|TRBV7-2|NA
CASSLGGRALYEQYF
TGTGCCAGCAGCTTAGGGGGCAGGGCCCTCTACGAGCAGTACTTC
>TRBJ2-1|TRBD1|TRBV28|NA
CASTLQGMNNEQFF
TGTGCCAGCACCCTACAGGGGATGAACAATGAGCAGTTCTTC
>TRBJ1-2|NA|TRBV12-5|NA
CASGLVLGQANYGYTF
TGTGCTAGTGGTTTGGTACTTGGGCAGGCTAACTATGGCTACACCTTC
>TRBJ1-1|NA|TRBV6-6|NA
CASSPTPTEAFF
TGTGCCAGCAGTCCCACACCGACTGAAGCTTTCTTT